The clone carrying this T cell receptor beta chain was counted ten times or more. Its target is unknown. The data were obtained in a study of beta chain features in type 1 diabetes. About the research overall: Sorted cells examined across all samples numbered 107,917,701.

The germline V gene encodes CDR1 SGHTA and CDR2 FQGNSA. The CDR3 is 11 amino acids. With 3 bases removed from V and 7 bases from J, the gap between germline ends came to 4 bases. cDNA synthesis used the whole RNA isolate, giving expressed TCRB sequences. Repertoires were generated with immunoSEQ multiplex PCR, while TCRdb's copy carries only in-frame clones and drops some. Among about 320,000 clones listed, around 15% were seen once. The study's findings and limits: Type 1 diabetes patients had VDJ junctions that carried fewer insertions and more deletions. The similarity of naive, central memory and Treg TCRB repertoires appeared greater among patients than among healthy donors.

Via the markers CD45RO/CCR7/CD25/CD127/CD95/CD27, stem cell-like memory, regulatory, central memory and naive CD4+ cells were sorted. The sequence was obtained from a man younger than 45 in good health. The chain recombines TRBV7-2 with TRBJ2-1; D is unclear. Sequenced input: central memory CD4+ T cells from blood. CDR3 DNA: TGTGCCAGCAGCTTGGGGAATGAGCAGTTCTTC. This sequence encodes CASSLGNEQFF.